Sequencing of this T cell receptor (beta chain) was carried out in a study of blood T cell repertoires in COVID-19 (dated by TCRdb to about 2020). Background on the whole study: Samples covering the acute and convalescent phases of COVID-19 were provided by collaborators in the United States, Italy and Spain. The material from the prospective study consisted of cDNA or gDNA derived from T cells, B-cell-depleted T cells, or PBMCs. The dataset comprised deeply sampled blood TCRbeta repertoires from subjects exposed to, actively infected with, or recovered from COVID-19. A freely available public database, intended as a resource for researchers studying the immune response to SARS-CoV-2, is where the repertoires were released. The samples were drawn from two sources: the first 160 participants of the ongoing ImmuneRACE study, and about 1,300 subjects contributed by 6 global collaborators. Nearly every sample came with metadata listing a de-identified subject ID, COVID-19 status, age in years and sex. Where available, HLA class I and class II types were obtained from metadata supplied by the sample provider rather than from assay-based typing.

In the case of this clone: The antigen it binds to is not known. Qualities for individual bases were not recorded, and no much larger clone is one base off.

Participants in the prospective study were enrolled through a virtual design, were aged about 18 to 100 years, and lived in under 25 United States geographic areas. In the prospective study, cohorts were assigned on the basis of participant-reported clinical history obtained from a screening survey and a study questionnaire. In the prospective study, whole blood, serum and a nasopharyngeal or oropharyngeal swab were collected from each participant by mobile phlebotomists. Prospective study participants could optionally give additional blood draws and questionnaires over a roughly two-month period. Prospective study blood samples were shipped either frozen or at room temperature before DNA extraction. Study-level results and caveats: The amount of clinical and demographic metadata varied by source and participant and was provided uncurated.

TCRbeta CDR3 regions were amplified from genomic DNA by means of the immunoSEQ Assay, a bias-controlled multiplex PCR. Turning to the authors' computational methods: The number of nucleated cells in each sample was estimated from the amplification of reference gene primers within the assay. To quantify the absolute abundance of each unique TCRbeta CDR3 rearrangement, sequence reads were collapsed and filtered. Productive Simpson clonality was computed per sample as the square root of Simpson's diversity index over productive rearrangements. TCRdb provides this immuneACCESS table in a form limited to in-frame rearrangements. Some clones are lacking; in checked studies, under half of them reflect an unresolved V gene, and why the rest are absent is not known. D and trimming were read from the DNA, whereas the V and J calls and clone size are those reported in that table. The sample includes some 260,000 clones, with 84% observed a single time. Approximately 4.3% of the sample is taken by the ten largest.

Including cysteine and phenylalanine, the CDR3 has 13 amino acids. The sequence is cut down to CDR3 DNA, 39 bases in frame from base 1. The germline V gene supplies CDR1 MDHEN and CDR2 SYDVKM. V was cut back by 2 bases and J by 1 base, leaving a gap of 5 bases between them. The sample comprised PBMCs or T cells enriched from blood (not recorded which). Recombination linked TRBV28 to TRBJ1-1; TRBD1 is a weak D gene call, 5 bases matching. The source of this sequence is a man aged 25-40 years with acute COVID-19. The CDR3 amino acid sequence is: CASSLQGNTEAFF. At the DNA level, the sequence is TGTGCCAGCAGTTTACAGGGGAACACTGAAGCTTTCTTT.